The 8 T cell receptor beta chains listed next were all sequenced from one sample in a study of blood T cell repertoires in COVID-19. Measured with immunoSEQ multiplex PCR; TCRdb has only the in-frame clones, and not every one. The data contain some 240,000 clones, more than 75% of them singletons. The sequenced sample was PBMCs or T cells enriched from blood (not recorded which). These TCRs come from a woman in her 50s who had been exposed to COVID-19.

The V gene is TRBV27, the J gene TRBJ1-5, with D possibly being TRBD1 (5 bases). CDR3 length: 14 amino acids. Deletions cut 0 bases from V and 7 bases from J, with 10 bases between. Germline V CDR1 and CDR2: MNHEY, SMNVEV (reference sequence). The CDR3 sequence is CASSLSGVGQPQHF. The CDR3 nucleotides read TGTGCCAGCAGTTTATCAGGGGTGGGACAGCCCCAGCATTTT.

This clone has more than one count but fewer than ten. This CDR3 is also generated by other DNA sequences in the sample. The CDR3 DNA is TGTGCCAGCAGCCAGGGACAGGGAGGGAACACTGAAGCTTTCTTT. It specifies CASSQGQGGNTEAFF. This chain links TRBV5-4 with TRBJ1-1, with 9 bases matching TRBD1. This CDR3 region has 15 residues. V lost 4 bases, J lost 1 base, and 5 bases stayed unmatched. The V gene's germline CDR1 is SGHNT and CDR2 YYREEE (reference sequence).

Here the CDR3 DNA reads TGTGCCACCAGGGGACAGGGAAGGACCTTTCACCAAGAGACCCAGTACTTC. Its protein is CATRGQGRTFHQETQYF. The rearrangement joins TRBV15 to TRBJ2-5; 9 bases are a match to TRBD1. With V trimmed by 6 bases and J by 0 bases, 11 bases remained unmatched. The CDR3 sequence is 17 residues long. CDR1 LNHNV and CDR2 YYDKDF come from the germline V gene (reference sequence).

The genes are TRBV19 and TRBJ1-5; possibly TRBD1 for D (6 bases). Trimming shortened V by 3 bases and J by 0 bases, and 15 bases separated the two germline ends. The CDR3 runs 17 residues. CDR1 is LNHDA, CDR2 SQIVND, per germline (reference sequence). The CDR3 nucleotides read TGTGCCAGTAGTATCACGGACAGTAAATATAGCAATCAGCCCCAGCATTTT. It is translated as CASSITDSKYSNQPQHF.

The rearrangement links TRBV19 to TRBJ1-2, with a tentative D call TRBD1 (6 bases). Germline values: CDR1 LNHDA, CDR2 SQIVND (reference sequence). With 3 bases removed from V and 4 bases from J, the gap between germline ends came to 12 bases. The CDR3 sequence is 14 residues long. The CDR3 nucleotides read TGTGCCAGTAGTATCGTAGGGGACACCTATGGCTACACCTTC. Protein product: CASSIVGDTYGYTF.

The J gene is TRBJ2-1, the V gene TRBV7-9, with D possibly TRBD1 on 5 matching bases. V lost 4 bases and J lost 6, with 22 bases in between. Germline CDR1 reads SEHNR; CDR2 reads FQNEAQ (reference sequence). The CDR3 is 17 residues long. The CDR3: CASSSEAWGKDLNEQFF. In nucleotides, the CDR3 is TGTGCCAGCAGCTCCGAAGCGTGGGGCAAAGATCTCAATGAGCAGTTCTTC.

The chain is built from TRBV5-1 and TRBJ2-3; 9 nucleotides align to TRBD2. The CDR3 covers 15 residues. Per germline, CDR1 SGHRS and CDR2 YFSETQ. V lost 0 bases to trimming and J lost 1 base; unmatched junction nucleotides: 0. In nucleotides, the CDR3 is TGCGCCAGCAGCTTGGGACTAGCGGGCACAGATACGCAGTATTTT. Its protein product is CASSLGLAGTDTQYF.

This clone was counted only a few times. This chain joins TRBV11-2 and TRBJ2-2, with 12 nucleotides matching TRBD2. This CDR3 is built from 16 residues. V gave up 5 bases and J gave up 5 bases; unmatched junction bases: 6. CDR1 is SGHAT, CDR2 FQNNGV, per germline. The CDR3: CASSVTSGGQTGELFF. The CDR3 nucleotides are TGTGCCAGCAGCGTTACTAGCGGGGGGCAAACCGGGGAGCTGTTTTTT.